Included here is one TCR beta chain sequence, with context. This entry belongs to a study of blood T cell repertoires in COVID-19. Study at large: Samples taken during acute and convalescent COVID-19 were collected in the United States, Italy and Spain. PBMCs, B-cell-depleted T cells, or T cells provided the cDNA or gDNA that made up the material.

Trimming took 2 bases from V and 5 from J; bases not matched to a gene: 5. The CDR3 runs to 14 residues. CDR1 and CDR2 (germline): MNHNS, SASEGT. Authors' methods: Estimates of nucleated cell counts were drawn from the amplification of reference gene primers. TCRdb's copy holds only in-frame clones and misses some; the assay was immunoSEQ multiplex PCR. V and J calls and clone size are copied from that table; D and trimming were computed from the DNA. The sample lists 50,000 to 70,000 clones; 79% were seen once. Sequences were obtained from peripheral blood. This chain connects TRBV6-1 to TRBJ1-2; 7 nucleotides align to TRBD1. This sequence was found in a man aged 55 to 70 with acute or convalescent COVID-19. DNA of the CDR3: TGTGCCAGCAGTGAACTAGGGGGCGCGTATGGCTACACCTTC. Amino acids: CASSELGGAYGYTF.